This TCR beta chain was recovered during a study of blood T cell repertoires in COVID-19. As originally analysed: Using reference gene primer amplification, nucleated cell counts were estimated. Profiled with immunoSEQ multiplex PCR; TCRdb holds only in-frame clones, not every one. D and trimming were read from the DNA, whereas the V and J calls and clone size are those reported in that table. The table shows just over 250,000 clones, with about 85% occurring only once. CDR1 and CDR2 from the germline V gene are MNHEY and SMNVEV (reference sequence). The CDR3 extends over 17 amino acids. V dropped 5 bases and J dropped 5; count of bases not matched to a gene: 15.

The receptor comes from a man in his sixties who had recovered from COVID-19. V is TRBV27 and J is TRBJ2-5; 9 nucleotides match TRBD2. The material sequenced was peripheral blood. The CDR3 loop reads CASSPIGGGGAGETQYF. DNA for the CDR3: TGTGCCAGCAGTCCCATCGGGGGCGGGGGGGCTGGCGAGACCCAGTACTTC.